The clone carrying this TCR beta chain was counted ten times or more. Germline CDR1 is SGHTA and CDR2 is FQGNSA. This CDR3 has 14 amino acids. The ends were cut back, 5 bases at V and 1 base at J, with 11 bases in the middle. RNA transcripts were the source from which TCR beta CDR3 regions were amplified. First-round RT-PCR employed HTBI primers, with a second-round multiplex PCR after it. TCRdb analysed the multiplex PCR reads with MiXCR anew, one entry per CDR3 protein. This sample yields roughly 300,000 distinct CDR3 sequences, of which roughly 15% are seen a single time; approximately 13% belongs to the top ten. Disease in donors with ophthalmopathy had moderate-to-severe activity, CAS ≥3, NOSPECS ≥4 and under 3 months' duration. Clinicians diagnosed using symptoms, serum thyroxine, TRAb, thyroid ultrasound and orbital computed tomography. The data originate from a study of Graves' ophthalmopathy and Graves' hyperthyroidism. Study summary: Before any treatment, peripheral blood was taken at the initial diagnosis.

The sequencing input was peripheral blood. The origin of this receptor is an adult man with Graves' ophthalmopathy. This chain connects TRBV7-2 to TRBJ2-5, with D maybe TRBD1 (6 bases). Here the CDR3 DNA reads TGTGCCAGCAGCGCAGGGGATATCCAAGAGACCCAGTACTTC. Amino acids: CASSAGDIQETQYF.